This T cell receptor (beta chain) was recorded in a study of STAT5B mutations in CD4+ large granular lymphocyte leukemia. Study overall: Cryopreserved patient cells were CD8-depleted, then anti-CD4 bead selected. Broader study findings: Without putative leukemic clones, patient CD4-sorted repertoires remained more clonal than healthy CD4+ repertoires. 8/27 top patient clones versus 2/35 control clones were TRBV06-family.

Germline V gives CDR1 SGHTA, CDR2 FQGNSA. The germline V and J ends were trimmed by 6 bases and 1 base, with 9 bases remaining between them. The CDR3 length is 14 residues. Here immunoSEQ multiplex PCR was the method, and the copy in TCRdb shows in-frame clones only, minus some. Of 1,400 to 1,500 clones detected, roughly 75% appear once; the ten largest clones hold about three quarters. As concerns this clone: Antigen: not known.

The sequenced material came from PBMCs. The rearrangement links TRBV7-2 to TRBJ2-2; perhaps TRBD2 as D (6 bases). This receptor was obtained from a man aged 65 to 79 with CD4+ T-cell large granular lymphocyte leukemia. This chain's CDR3 is CASRRDVNTGELFF. Written as DNA, the CDR3 is TGTGCCAGCAGGCGGGACGTGAACACCGGGGAGCTGTTTTTT.